The entry that follows covers one TCR beta chain sequence. The data are from a study of blood T cell repertoires in COVID-19. Study details: Acute and convalescent COVID-19 specimens originated in the United States, Italy and Spain. From T cells, B-cell-depleted T cells, or PBMCs came the material, which was cDNA or gDNA.

CDR3 length equals 16 residues. V was clipped by 2 bases and J by 4 bases; unmatched bases: 6. The germline CDR1 and CDR2 sequences are MGHDK and SYGVNS. How the authors handled the data: From reference gene primer amplification, estimates of nucleated cell counts were derived. TCRdb keeps only in-frame clones here, not all; method: immunoSEQ multiplex PCR. That table gives V, J and clone size, and the DNA gave D and trimming. Of 300,000 or so clones listed, around 89% are singletons. This receptor was obtained from a woman between 35 and 50 years old with acute or convalescent COVID-19. The V gene is TRBV25-1, the J gene TRBJ1-4, with 8 bases lining up with TRBD1. Sequences were obtained from peripheral blood. The CDR3 spells CASSERMTGDNEKLFF. The CDR3 nucleotides read TGTGCCAGCAGTGAACGGATGACAGGGGATAATGAAAAACTGTTTTTT.